Below are 28 T cell receptor beta chains sequenced from a single sample in a study of T cell responses to AZD1222 COVID-19 vaccine. Clones were sequenced by immunoSEQ multiplex PCR, and TCRdb holds only the in-frame ones, with some missing. The sample includes under 200,000 clones, roughly 91% seen only once; the top ten take 0.99%. This material consisted of peripheral blood, taken on day 0 of AZD1222 vaccination. Receptors were obtained from an adult in good health.

This clone appeared a single time. This chain uses TRBV27 with TRBJ2-2; D gene unclear. Per germline, CDR1 MNHEY and CDR2 SMNVEV (reference sequence). The length of the CDR3 is 13 residues. Trimming cost V 4 bases and J 7 bases, with 10 bases left between them. The CDR3 nucleotides read TGTGCCAGCAGTTGGTTTTTGAGCGGGGAGCTGTTTTTT. Translating it yields CASSWFLSGELFF.

The V and J genes are TRBV5-1 and TRBJ2-1, with TRBD2 matching 13 bases. From germline, CDR1 is SGHRS and CDR2 YFSETQ. With V trimmed by 4 bases and J by 8 bases, 9 bases remained unmatched. The CDR3 contains 16 residues. In DNA, the CDR3 is TGCGCCAGCAGCCTCGAGGGGGGACTAGCGGGACATGAGCAGTTCTTC. It is translated as CASSLEGGLAGHEQFF.

This chain uses TRBV6-5 with TRBJ1-3; D is ambiguous. The CDR3 is 14 amino acids. V lost 3 bases to trimming and J lost 2 bases, with 8 bases between them. The germline V gene encodes CDR1 MNHEY and CDR2 SVGAGI. The CDR3 is CASSYVAAGNTIYF. The CDR3, as DNA: TGTGCCAGCAGTTATGTGGCAGCTGGAAACACCATATATTTT.

The CDR3 DNA is TGTGCCAGCAGTCCCGGCCGGACAGGATTCACAGATACGCAGTATTTT. Translating gives CASSPGRTGFTDTQYF. The rearrangement links TRBV28 to TRBJ2-3; 7 nucleotides agree with TRBD1. The CDR3 consists of 16 residues. J was trimmed by 2 bases and V by 5 bases; bases with no gene match: 10. CDR1 is MDHEN, CDR2 SYDVKM, per germline. Full variable domain (remainder filled in from reference TRBV28 and TRBJ2-3): DVKVTQSSRYLVKRTGEKVFLECVQDMDHENMFWYRQDPGLGLRLIYFSYDVKMKEKGDIPEGYSVSREKKERFSLILESASTNQTSMYLCASSPGRTGFTDTQYFGPGTRLTVL.

The chain recombines TRBV27 with TRBJ2-5, with D uncertain. The CDR3 runs to 12 residues. Germline assignment: CDR1 MNHEY and CDR2 SMNVEV (reference sequence). The V gene lost 3 bases and the J gene lost 7 bases, with 9 bases spanning the gap. The CDR3 bases are TGTGCCAGCAGTTTCTCCCCGGGGACCCAGTACTTC. It codes for CASSFSPGTQYF.

CDR3 coding DNA: TGTGCCAGCCTGACAGAAGGGAATCGGCAAGAGACCCAGTACTTC. Translated: CASLTEGNRQETQYF. V is TRBV28 and J is TRBJ2-5; D might be TRBD1 (5 bases). V was cut by 8 bases and J by 2 bases, with 18 bases left in between. CDR3 length: 15 amino acids. Germline V lookup: CDR1 MDHEN, CDR2 SYDVKM.

The chain has TRBV29-1 and TRBJ2-1; D possibly corresponds to TRBD2 (6 bases). Germline CDR1 and CDR2: SQVTM and ANQGSEA. The ends were cut back, 2 bases at V and 5 bases at J, with 16 bases in the middle. The CDR3 sequence is 15 residues long. The CDR3 DNA follows: TGCAGCGTTGAAAGCACTAGCCTCTACGACAATGAGCAGTTCTTC. This sequence encodes CSVESTSLYDNEQFF.

The chain joins TRBV9 to TRBJ1-4; D gene unclear. The CDR3 contains 15 residues. The germline gives CDR1 SGDLS, CDR2 YYNGEE. V was pared by 3 bases and J by 2 bases, with 11 bases between. This CDR3 is CASSARSYTNEKLFF. CDR3 coding DNA: TGTGCCAGCAGCGCCCGATCCTACACTAATGAAAAACTGTTTTTT.

The rearrangement joins TRBV27 to TRBJ1-2, with 10 bases aligning to TRBD1. CDR1 MNHEY and CDR2 SMNVEV come from the germline V gene (reference sequence). The J segment lost 7 bases and the V segment lost 6 bases, leaving 14 bases of the junction unmatched. There are 16 residues in the CDR3. CDR3 in amino acids: CASSVGQDRGLFGYTF. CDR3 bases: TGTGCCAGCAGCGTGGGCCAAGACAGGGGGCTTTTTGGCTACACCTTC.

On this clone: Distinct nucleotide sequences in the sample also encode this CDR3. This chain links TRBV3-1 (or the pseudogene TRBV3-2) with TRBJ1-2; 9 bases match TRBD1. Germline V lookup: CDR1 LGHDT, CDR2 YNNKEL (reference sequence). The CDR3 extends over 14 amino acids. The V and J ends lost 1 base and 5 bases, in that order; junction bases with no gene match: 2. The CDR3 bases are TGTGCCAGCAGCCAAGGACAGGGGGGGTATGGCTACACCTTC. Translating gives CASSQGQGGYGYTF.

The rearrangement joins TRBV15 to TRBJ2-7, with D unresolved. In germline, CDR1 is LNHNV, CDR2 YYDKDF (reference sequence). This CDR3 has 17 residues. Trimming pared 0 bases from V and 0 bases from J, leaving 15 bases between. CDR3 bases: TGTGCCACCAGCAGAGATTTGGGGTGGCTGAGCTCCTACGAGCAGTACTTC. It specifies CATSRDLGWLSSYEQYF.

This chain connects TRBV19 to TRBJ2-7, with D possibly TRBD1 on 6 matching bases. Germline V gene lookup returns CDR1 LNHDA and CDR2 SQIVND (reference sequence). Trimming removed 5 bases from V and 7 bases from J, with 18 bases in between. CDR3 length: 14 residues. CDR3 protein: CASSVQGIFWEQYF. CDR3 DNA: TGTGCCAGTAGTGTTCAGGGGATATTTTGGGAGCAGTACTTC.

This sequence joins TRBV24-1 and TRBJ1-5; TRBD1 aligns across 8 bases. The CDR3 has 14 residues. J lost 5 bases, V lost 7 bases, and 6 bases had no gene match. Germline loops: CDR1 KGHDR, CDR2 SFDVKD. The CDR3 region is CATSRDRTDQPQHF. The CDR3 DNA sequence: TGTGCCACCAGCCGGGACAGGACGGATCAGCCCCAGCATTTT.

This clone occurred once. The chain recombines TRBV14 with TRBJ2-7, with 9 bases that match TRBD2. Per germline, CDR1 SGHDN and CDR2 FVKESK. The junction had 4 bases not matched to a gene; V was cut back by 4 bases and J by 3 bases. The CDR3 is 14 amino acids. The CDR3, as DNA: TGTGCCAGCAGCCTCTATAGCGGGAGCTACGAGCAGTACTTC. Its protein product is CASSLYSGSYEQYF.

The CDR3 sequence is CASHDRDLTPSPHQPQHF. The CDR3, as DNA: TGTGCCAGCCATGACCGGGACCTCACCCCTAGTCCACATCAGCCCCAGCATTTT. The chain has TRBV3-1 (or the pseudogene TRBV3-2) and TRBJ1-5; D possibly corresponds to TRBD1 (5 bases). The V end was cut by 8 bases, the J end by 5 bases, with 28 bases between. The germline gives CDR1 LGHDT, CDR2 YNNKEL (reference sequence). This CDR3 comprises 18 residues.

The rearrangement uses TRBV7-9 and TRBJ1-4; TRBD1 agrees at 9 bases. After removal of 11 bases from V and 8 bases from J, the junction contained 12 bases not matched to a gene. The CDR3 spans 14 residues. Germline V gene data show CDR1 as SEHNR and CDR2 as FQNEAQ (reference sequence). The CDR3: CAGGQGGVQEKLFF. CDR3 nucleotides: TGTGCCGGGGGACAGGGTGGGGTGCAGGAAAAACTGTTTTTT.

V usage is TRBV7-9 and J usage is TRBJ1-1; weak D call: TRBD1 (6 bases). The CDR3 covers 14 residues. Germline-derived CDR1 and CDR2 are SEHNR and FQNEAQ (reference sequence). The V end lost 1 base, the J end lost 4 bases, and 10 bases lay between the germline ends. The CDR3 coding sequence is TGTGCCAGCAGCTTAGTACAGGGCCCCACTGAAGCTTTCTTT. Translated: CASSLVQGPTEAFF.

The chain employs TRBV5-8 and TRBJ2-2; unclear D gene. Germline-derived CDR1 and CDR2 are SGHTS and YDEGEE. The CDR3 length is 13 residues. V shed 3 bases and J shed 5 bases, with 8 bases lying between them. This chain's CDR3 is CASSSRETGELFF. CDR3 sequence (DNA): TGTGCCAGCAGCTCAAGGGAAACCGGGGAGCTGTTTTTT.

J is TRBJ2-7 and V is TRBV5-5; D ambiguous. Trimming cost V 2 bases and J 2 bases, with 8 bases left between them. This CDR3 comprises 13 residues. Germline V gene lookup returns CDR1 SGHKS and CDR2 YYEKEE (reference sequence). CDR3 nucleotides: TGTGCCAGCAGCTTCGGGTCCACCTACGAGCAGTACTTC. Its protein product is CASSFGSTYEQYF.

This clone came up once. The chain links TRBV19 to TRBJ1-5; 11 bases match TRBD1. CDR3 length equals 16 residues. After removal of 6 bases from V and 8 bases from J, the junction contained 12 bases not matched to a gene. Germline values: CDR1 LNHDA, CDR2 SQIVND (reference sequence). DNA of the CDR3: TGTGCCAGTAGGGACAGGGGGCAGGTTGGTTTGGAGCCCCAGCATTTT. It translates to CASRDRGQVGLEPQHF.

This clone has just one count. This sequence joins TRBV6-6 and TRBJ1-1, with unresolved D. V was pared by 2 bases and J by 8 bases, with 6 bases between. Germline V gene sequence: CDR1 MNHNY, CDR2 SVGAGI (reference sequence). This CDR3 has 11 residues. CDR3 sequence reads: CASSYQVEAFF. As DNA, the CDR3 is TGTGCCAGCAGTTACCAGGTCGAAGCTTTCTTT.

The count of this clone is one. The chain links TRBV7-3 to TRBJ2-2, with a weak D call TRBD1 (5 bases). With 3 bases removed from V and 2 bases from J, the gap between germline ends came to 10 bases. The germline V gene has CDR1 SGHTA and CDR2 FQGTGA. CDR3 length: 15 amino acids. The CDR3 sequence is CASSFDRDNTGELFF. The CDR3 nucleotides are TGTGCCAGCAGCTTTGACAGAGATAACACCGGGGAGCTGTTTTTT.

This chain uses TRBV5-4 with TRBJ2-3, with 7 bases that match TRBD2. Trimming cost V 0 bases and J 2 bases; bases outside gene matches: 6. Per germline, CDR1 SGHNT and CDR2 YYREEE (reference sequence). This CDR3 is 16 amino acids long. In DNA form, the CDR3 reads TGTGCCAGCAGCTTGGAGTTAGCGGGTCTCACAGATACGCAGTATTTT. This sequence encodes CASSLELAGLTDTQYF. Full variable domain (remainder filled in from reference TRBV5-4 and TRBJ2-3): ETGVTQSPTHLIKTRGQQVTLRCSSQSGHNTVSWYQQALGQGPQFIFQYYREEENGRGNFPPRFSGLQFPNYSSELNVNALELDDSALYLCASSLELAGLTDTQYFGPGTRLTVL.

V gene TRBV2 combines with J gene TRBJ1-1; D remains unclear. V was cut by 6 bases and J by 1 base, with 15 bases left in between. Germline lookup yields CDR1 SNHLY and CDR2 FYNNEI. The CDR3 has 15 residues. In DNA, the CDR3 is TGTGCCAGCAGGGGGAGAGTTAACCCGAACACTGAAGCTTTCTTT. It specifies CASRGRVNPNTEAFF.

For this clone: Other DNA sequences of this sample code for an identical CDR3. The CDR3 sequence is CASSDRSSYEQYF. DNA for the CDR3: TGTGCCAGCAGCGACAGGTCATCCTACGAGCAGTACTTC. The chain carries TRBV9 and TRBJ2-7; TRBD1 is a possible D gene (5 bases). This CDR3 contains 13 residues. CDR1 is SGDLS, CDR2 YYNGEE, per germline. V was trimmed by 3 bases and J by 1 base, leaving 8 bases between them.

This chain uses TRBV27 with TRBJ2-1, with 7 bases fitting TRBD2. The V gene's germline CDR1 is MNHEY and CDR2 SMNVEV (reference sequence). The V segment lost 0 bases and the J segment 1 base; nucleotides outside the gene matches: 0. This CDR3 region has 15 residues. DNA for the CDR3: TGTGCCAGCAGTTTATCGCGGGAGTCCTACAATGAGCAGTTCTTC. It yields the protein CASSLSRESYNEQFF.

The chain recombines TRBV2 with TRBJ2-1; 10 bases align to TRBD1. Germline-derived CDR1 and CDR2 are SNHLY and FYNNEI. Trimming cost V 8 bases and J 4 bases; bases outside gene matches: 8. This CDR3 spans 15 amino acids. The chain's CDR3 is CASGWTGGIYNEQFF. CDR3 sequence (DNA): TGTGCCAGCGGCTGGACAGGGGGAATTTACAATGAGCAGTTCTTC.

The rearrangement uses TRBV27 and TRBJ2-5; 8 positions match TRBD2. Germline values: CDR1 MNHEY, CDR2 SMNVEV (reference sequence). Unmatched junction bases numbered 5, after V lost 1 base and J lost 1 base. This CDR3 contains 16 residues. The CDR3 here is CASSLFYGGGQETQYF. The CDR3, as DNA: TGTGCCAGCAGTTTATTCTACGGGGGGGGCCAAGAGACCCAGTACTTC.